The 9 T cell receptor beta chains below were found in one sample sequenced in a study of OX40 agonist ivuxolimab in advanced cancers. Data came from immunoSEQ multiplex PCR; TCRdb stores just in-frame clones and leaves some out. The table lists 77,000 or so clones, about 88% of them singletons. The specimen was CD4+ or CD8+ T cells sorted from blood, collected in a trial of the OX40 agonist ivuxolimab. These receptors were taken from an adult with an advanced solid tumor such as melanoma, head and neck, liver or kidney cancer.

About this clone: Its ends do not fully match the called genes, so a read error is possible. The chain joins TRBV7-7 to TRBJ2-5, with a possible D match to TRBD2 (5 bases). Germline V CDR1 and CDR2: SSHAT, FNYEAQ (reference sequence). The CDR3 loop spans 15 amino acids. CDR3 nucleotide sequence: TGTGCTAGCAGCTTAGCGCTTACAGCCCAAGAGACCCAGTACTTC. It specifies CASSLALTAQETQYF.

This chain joins TRBV28 and TRBJ1-1; unclear D gene. Between the trimmed V and J ends, which lost 8 bases and 3 bases, there was a span of 16 bases. The germline V gene has CDR1 MDHEN and CDR2 SYDVKM. The CDR3 extends over 14 amino acids. The CDR3 is CASRRVSSDTEAFF. In DNA form, the CDR3 reads TGTGCCAGCCGCCGGGTTTCATCCGACACTGAAGCTTTCTTT.

The genes are TRBV10-1 and TRBJ1-6, with D possibly matching TRBD1 (5 bases). Germline values: CDR1 WNHNN, CDR2 SYGVQD (reference sequence). This CDR3 comprises 14 residues. Trimming removed 9 bases at V and 7 bases at J, with 16 bases between. CDR3 residues: CASTKGASNSPLHF. Written as DNA, the CDR3 is TGCGCCAGTACGAAAGGGGCCTCGAATTCACCCCTCCACTTT.

This clone was seen a single time. V and J are TRBV18 and TRBJ2-5; the D gene is possibly TRBD1 (6 bases). Looked up from germline, CDR1 is KGHSH and CDR2 is LQKENI. V lost 3 bases to trimming and J lost 3 bases, with 8 bases between them. There are 13 residues in the CDR3. The CDR3 nucleotides are TGTGCCAGCTCACCGAACAGGGAAGAGACCCAGTACTTC. It yields the protein CASSPNREETQYF.

The genes are TRBV7-9 and TRBJ2-3, with D possibly being TRBD1 or TRBD2 (7 bases each). Germline assignment: CDR1 SEHNR and CDR2 FQNEAQ (reference sequence). The CDR3 is 15 residues long. With 2 bases removed from V and 4 bases from J, the gap between germline ends came to 13 bases. This CDR3 reads CASSLTTGRADTQYF. CDR3 DNA: TGTGCCAGCAGCTTAACGACAGGGAGGGCAGATACGCAGTATTTT.

The chain couples TRBV5-1 to TRBJ2-3, with TRBD1 matching 8 bases. With 1 base clipped from V and 2 bases from J, the junction kept 9 bases outside the gene matches. This CDR3 is 17 amino acids long. Germline values: CDR1 SGHRS, CDR2 YFSETQ. CDR3 protein: CASSLSLTGDATDTQYF. CDR3 bases: TGCGCCAGCAGCTTGTCCCTGACAGGGGATGCCACAGATACGCAGTATTTT.

The genes are TRBV27 and TRBJ1-5; no clear D gene. From germline, CDR1 is MNHEY and CDR2 SMNVEV (reference sequence). The CDR3 has 14 amino acids. Trimming stripped 4 bases from V and 2 bases from J, with 9 bases between. The CDR3 DNA follows: TGTGCCAGCAGTTCCGTTAACCGCAATCAGCCCCAGCATTTT. This encodes CASSSVNRNQPQHF.

V and J are TRBV30 and TRBJ2-7, with a weak D call TRBD2 (6 bases). Trimming removed 7 bases from V and 3 bases from J, with 16 bases in between. The V gene's germline CDR1 is GTSNPN and CDR2 SVGIG (reference sequence). The CDR3 covers 13 residues. DNA of the CDR3: TGTGCCTCCTGCCAGCGGGTGATCTACGAGCAGTACTTC. Amino acids: CASCQRVIYEQYF.

The chain uses TRBV14 and TRBJ2-2; D assignment may be TRBD1 or TRBD2 (6 bases each). Germline CDR1 reads SGHDN; CDR2 reads FVKESK. This CDR3 region has 15 residues. Trimming shortened V by 3 bases and J by 0 bases, and 8 bases separated the two germline ends. CDR3 residues: CASSQRGANTGELFF. CDR3 nucleotides: TGTGCCAGCAGCCAGAGGGGGGCGAACACCGGGGAGCTGTTTTTT.